This T cell receptor beta chain was observed in a study of human T cells and chemical hapten exposure (dated by TCRdb to about 2021). About the investigation overall: For sensitization, 2% DPC in acetone was applied to an approximately 2 cm by approximately 2 cm area of upper inner arm skin. Throughout the approximately 25-week study period, patients were also given weekly therapeutic DPC doses on the scalp. Patch tests used Finn chambers with 0.01% DPC on the upper back, scored after 6 days by International Contact Dermatitis Research Group standards. The mostly female patient cohort included alopecia areata with under or over 50% scalp involvement, alopecia totalis and alopecia universalis. The libraries were sequenced as a pool, and the TCR yield per sample differed mostly because of small variations in library volumes within the pool. The study tracked peripheral blood TCR repertoire changes in vivo during primary and secondary sensitization to the hapten diphenylcyclopropenone (DPC) in alopecia patients. Patient blood was sampled pre-sensitization (week 0) and at 2, 6 and about 24 weeks after DPC sensitization. About 28 alopecia patients gave blood for TCR sequencing at one to four time points (pre-sensitization, 2, 6 and 24 weeks). Overall results and qualifications from the work: Because every patient had alopecia, a presumed autoimmune disease, the patients' immune response might differ from that of healthy individuals. A positive correlation was found between the number of PT1 expanded TCRs and patch test score, with significance reached at thresholds 8, 16 and 32 but not 4. Compared with pre-sensitization or healthy control sets, expanded TCRs formed significantly more large CDR3 similarity clusters, which is consistent with antigen-driven responses. The number of TCRs above 1 in 1000 frequency did not change with DPC sensitization; there was no evidence of global repertoire structure alterations. After repeated subsampling, the strength of the expansion versus patch-test correlation and the threshold at which it became significant changed.

Library creation used RACE. The sample was run on a NextSeq 500. Library preparation attached unique molecular identifiers to individual cDNA molecules for quantitative, reproducible TCR counting. Both TCR alpha and TCR beta chains were sequenced from each blood RNA sample. The original pipeline was this. Samples had a median of about 96,000 TCRs, with a range from roughly 20,000 to 690,600. V, J and CDR3 annotation of the TCR reads was carried out using the Decombinator software suite. To make PS versus PT1 abundance plots, every sample was subsampled to the same number of TCRs (28,000). Expanded TCRs were defined as absent before sensitization and observed at least eight times at the 2-week time point. The public sequencing data were trimmed at Q25 with fastp and processed into clonotypes with MiXCR by TCRdb, which kept only in-frame beta chains. CDR3 protein duplicates are merged, each entry listing the most common genes and DNA. The V and J calls were not made by the authors but by TCRdb's processing. This sample is represented by 350,000 to 400,000 distinct CDR3 sequences; 4.5% to 6% of them were singletons. Roughly 2.6% of the sample is held by the ten biggest clonotypes.

This clonotype was observed at least ten times. There is no known antigen for this receptor. Per-base qualities were not stored, and no clone one base away is much larger. V is cut by 3 bases and J by 0 bases, and the space between the germline ends is 9 bases. CDR1 and CDR2, looked up from the germline V gene, are SQVTM and ANQGSEA. Reading from cysteine to phenylalanine, the CDR3 counts 14 amino acids. CDR3 DNA is the only sequence kept; it has 42 bases, read in frame from the first base. The time point label on this specimen signifies: pre-sensitization, week 0. The treatment or condition label corresponds to: therapeutic diphenylcyclopropenone sensitization with weekly scalp DPC. At every patch-test visit, the blood draw took place before the patch test was put on. Eligible patients were aged 18 to 70, diagnosed with alopecia, deemed suitable for DPC therapy, and excluded if pregnant. Total RNA was isolated from unfractionated whole blood collected in Tempus Blood RNA tubes.

Recombination linked TRBV29-1 to TRBJ1-3; possibly the D gene is TRBD1, per 6 matching bases. This clonotype originated in a woman in her forties or fifties with alopecia areata. Some clones in this sample may be carry-over from other donors' samples. This material consisted of whole blood, taken in connection with sensitization to the hapten diphenylcyclopropenone (DPC). The DNA is as follows: TGCAGCGTTGACTCGGGGGCCTCTGGAAACACCATATATTTT. Its translation is CSVDSGASGNTIYF.